This T cell receptor beta chain was found in a study of memory CD4+ T cells and cytomegalovirus serostatus. Single viable CD3+CD4+CD8-CD45RO+ cells were sorted as the memory CD4+ T cells. Clones were sequenced by immunoSEQ multiplex PCR, and TCRdb holds only the in-frame ones, with some missing. Among about 67,000 clones listed, approximately 80% were seen once. This TCR derives from an adult in good health and CMV-seropositive. Sequenced sample: memory CD4+ T cells from blood.

CDR3 amino acids: CASSLEGYYGYTF. The CDR3 bases are TGTGCCAGCAGCTTAGAGGGGTACTATGGCTACACCTTC. The chain couples TRBV7-9 to TRBJ1-2, with D possibly being TRBD1 (5 bases). Germline V CDR1 and CDR2: SEHNR, FQNEAQ (reference sequence). The length of the CDR3 is 13 residues. Trimming took 1 base from V and 3 from J, leaving 6 bases between them.